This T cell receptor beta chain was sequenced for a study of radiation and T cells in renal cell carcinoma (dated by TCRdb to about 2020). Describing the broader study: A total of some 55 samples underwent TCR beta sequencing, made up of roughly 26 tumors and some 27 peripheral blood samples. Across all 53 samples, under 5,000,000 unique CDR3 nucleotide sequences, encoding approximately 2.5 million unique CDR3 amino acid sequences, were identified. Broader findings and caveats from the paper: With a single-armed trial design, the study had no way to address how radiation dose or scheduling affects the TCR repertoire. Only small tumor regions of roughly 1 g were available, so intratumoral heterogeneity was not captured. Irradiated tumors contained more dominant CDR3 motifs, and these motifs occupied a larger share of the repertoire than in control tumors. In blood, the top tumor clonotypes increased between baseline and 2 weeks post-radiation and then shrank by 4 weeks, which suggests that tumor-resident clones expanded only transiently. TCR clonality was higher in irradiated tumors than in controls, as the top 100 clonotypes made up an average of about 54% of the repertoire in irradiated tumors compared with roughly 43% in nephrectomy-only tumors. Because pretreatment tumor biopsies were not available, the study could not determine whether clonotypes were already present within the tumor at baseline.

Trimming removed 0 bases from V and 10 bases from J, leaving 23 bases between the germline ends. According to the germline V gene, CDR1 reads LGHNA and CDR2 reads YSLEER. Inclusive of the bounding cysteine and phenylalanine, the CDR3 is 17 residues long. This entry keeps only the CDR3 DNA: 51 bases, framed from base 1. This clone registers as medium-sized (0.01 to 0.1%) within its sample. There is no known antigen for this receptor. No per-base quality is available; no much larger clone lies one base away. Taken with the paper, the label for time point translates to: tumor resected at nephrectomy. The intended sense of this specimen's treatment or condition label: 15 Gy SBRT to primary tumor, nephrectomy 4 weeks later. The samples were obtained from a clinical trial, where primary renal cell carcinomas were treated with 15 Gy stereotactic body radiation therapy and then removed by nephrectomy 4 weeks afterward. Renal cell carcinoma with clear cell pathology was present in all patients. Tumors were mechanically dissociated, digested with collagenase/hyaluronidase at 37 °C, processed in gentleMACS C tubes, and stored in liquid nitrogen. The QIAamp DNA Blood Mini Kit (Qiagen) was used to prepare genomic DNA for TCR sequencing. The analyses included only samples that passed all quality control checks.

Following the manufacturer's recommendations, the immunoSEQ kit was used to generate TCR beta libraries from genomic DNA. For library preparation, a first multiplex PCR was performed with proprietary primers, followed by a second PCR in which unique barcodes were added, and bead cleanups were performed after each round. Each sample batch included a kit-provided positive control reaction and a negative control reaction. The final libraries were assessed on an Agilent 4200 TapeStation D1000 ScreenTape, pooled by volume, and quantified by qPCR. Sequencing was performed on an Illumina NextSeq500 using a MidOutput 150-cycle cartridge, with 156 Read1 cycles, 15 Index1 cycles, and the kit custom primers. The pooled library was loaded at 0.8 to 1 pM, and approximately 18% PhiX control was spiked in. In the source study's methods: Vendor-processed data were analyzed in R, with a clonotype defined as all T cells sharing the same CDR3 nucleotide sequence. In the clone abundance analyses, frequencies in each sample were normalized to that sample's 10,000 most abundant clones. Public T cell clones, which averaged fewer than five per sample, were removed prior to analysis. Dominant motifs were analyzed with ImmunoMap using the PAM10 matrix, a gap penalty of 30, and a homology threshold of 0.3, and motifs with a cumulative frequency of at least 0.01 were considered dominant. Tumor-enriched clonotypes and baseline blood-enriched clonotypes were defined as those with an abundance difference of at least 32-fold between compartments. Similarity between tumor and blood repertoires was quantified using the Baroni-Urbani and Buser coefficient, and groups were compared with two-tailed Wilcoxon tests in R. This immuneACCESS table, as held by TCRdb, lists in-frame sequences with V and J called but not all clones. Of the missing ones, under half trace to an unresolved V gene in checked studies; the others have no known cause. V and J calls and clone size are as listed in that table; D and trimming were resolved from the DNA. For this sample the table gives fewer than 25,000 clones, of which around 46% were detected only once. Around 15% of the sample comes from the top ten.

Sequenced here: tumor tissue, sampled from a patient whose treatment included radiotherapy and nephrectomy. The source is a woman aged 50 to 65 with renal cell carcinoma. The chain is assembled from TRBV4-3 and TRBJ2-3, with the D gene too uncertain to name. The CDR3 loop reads CASSQEGIPAFLAPQYF. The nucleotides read TGCGCCAGCAGCCAAGAGGGTATCCCGGCCTTCTTGGCTCCGCAGTATTTT.